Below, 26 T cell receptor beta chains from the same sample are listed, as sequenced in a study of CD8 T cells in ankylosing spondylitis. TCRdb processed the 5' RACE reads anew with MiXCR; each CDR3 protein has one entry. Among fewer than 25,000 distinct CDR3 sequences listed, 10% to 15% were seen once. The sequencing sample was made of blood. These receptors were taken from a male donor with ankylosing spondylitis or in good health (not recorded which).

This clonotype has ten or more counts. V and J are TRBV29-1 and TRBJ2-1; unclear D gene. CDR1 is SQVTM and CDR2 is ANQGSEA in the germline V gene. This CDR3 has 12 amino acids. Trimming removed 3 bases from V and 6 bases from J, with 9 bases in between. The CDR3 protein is CSVDWSANEQFF. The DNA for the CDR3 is TGCAGCGTTGATTGGAGCGCCAATGAGCAGTTCTTC.

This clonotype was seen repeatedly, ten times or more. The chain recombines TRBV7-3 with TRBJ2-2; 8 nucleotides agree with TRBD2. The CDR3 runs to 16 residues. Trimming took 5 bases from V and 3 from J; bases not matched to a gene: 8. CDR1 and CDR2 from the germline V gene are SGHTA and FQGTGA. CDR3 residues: CASSPGGFPDTGELFF. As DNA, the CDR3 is TGTGCCAGCAGCCCGGGGGGGTTCCCGGACACCGGGGAGCTGTTTTTT.

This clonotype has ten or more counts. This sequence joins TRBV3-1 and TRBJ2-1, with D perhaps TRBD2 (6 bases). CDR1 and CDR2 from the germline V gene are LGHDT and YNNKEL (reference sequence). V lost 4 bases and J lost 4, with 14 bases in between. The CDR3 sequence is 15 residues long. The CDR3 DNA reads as TGTGCCAGCAGCCGGCCGATACGGGGGTACAATGAGCAGTTCTTC. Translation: CASSRPIRGYNEQFF.

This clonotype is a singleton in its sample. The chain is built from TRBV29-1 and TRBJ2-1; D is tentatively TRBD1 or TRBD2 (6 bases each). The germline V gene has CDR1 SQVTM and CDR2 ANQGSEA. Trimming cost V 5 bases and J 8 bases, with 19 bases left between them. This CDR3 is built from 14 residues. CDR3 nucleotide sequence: TGCAGCGTTCCTGAAGGGGGGCTAGTCGATGAGCAGTTCTTC. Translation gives CSVPEGGLVDEQFF.

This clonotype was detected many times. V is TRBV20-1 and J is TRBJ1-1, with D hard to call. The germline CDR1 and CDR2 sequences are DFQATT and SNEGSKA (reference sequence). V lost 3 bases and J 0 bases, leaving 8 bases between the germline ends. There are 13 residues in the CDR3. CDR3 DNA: TGCAGTGCTAGGGTCAACCTGAACACTGAAGCTTTCTTT. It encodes CSARVNLNTEAFF.

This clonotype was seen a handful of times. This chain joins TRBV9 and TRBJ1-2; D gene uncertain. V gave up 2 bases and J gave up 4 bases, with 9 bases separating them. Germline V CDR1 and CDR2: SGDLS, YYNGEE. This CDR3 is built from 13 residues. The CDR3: CASSVKETYGYTF. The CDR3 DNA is TGTGCCAGCAGCGTGAAGGAAACCTATGGCTACACCTTC. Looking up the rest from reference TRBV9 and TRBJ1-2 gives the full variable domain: DSGVTQTPKHLITATGQRVTLRCSPRSGDLSVYWYQQSLDQGLQFLIQYYNGEERAKGNILERFSAQQFPDLHSELNLSSLELGDSALYFCASSVKETYGYTFGSGTRLTVV.

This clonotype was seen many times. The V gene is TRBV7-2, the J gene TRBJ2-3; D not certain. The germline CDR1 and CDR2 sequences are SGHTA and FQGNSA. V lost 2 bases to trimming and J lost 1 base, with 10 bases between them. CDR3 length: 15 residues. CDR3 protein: CASSLNGGGTDTQYF. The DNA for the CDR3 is TGTGCCAGCAGCTTAAATGGTGGGGGCACAGATACGCAGTATTTT.

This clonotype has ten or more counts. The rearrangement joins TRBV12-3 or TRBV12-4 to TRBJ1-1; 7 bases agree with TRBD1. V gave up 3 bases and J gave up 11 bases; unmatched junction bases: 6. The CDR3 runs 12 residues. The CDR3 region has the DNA TGTGCCAGCAGTTTCACGACAGGGACGGCTTTCTTT. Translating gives CASSFTTGTAFF.

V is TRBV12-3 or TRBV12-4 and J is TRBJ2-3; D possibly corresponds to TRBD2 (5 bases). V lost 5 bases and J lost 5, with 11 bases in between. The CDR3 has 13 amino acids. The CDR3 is CASSDTGRDTQYF. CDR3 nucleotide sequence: TGTGCCAGCAGTGACACTGGGAGAGATACGCAGTATTTT.

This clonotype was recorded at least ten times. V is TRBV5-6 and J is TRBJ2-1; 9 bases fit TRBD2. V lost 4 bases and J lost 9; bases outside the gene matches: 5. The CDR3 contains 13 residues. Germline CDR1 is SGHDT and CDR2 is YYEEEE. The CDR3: CASSGGTSSEQFF. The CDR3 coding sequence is TGTGCCAGCAGCGGCGGGACTAGCAGTGAGCAGTTCTTC.

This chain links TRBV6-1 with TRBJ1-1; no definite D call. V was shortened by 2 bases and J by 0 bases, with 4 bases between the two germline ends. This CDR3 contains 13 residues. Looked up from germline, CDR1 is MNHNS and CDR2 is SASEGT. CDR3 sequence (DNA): TGTGCCAGCAGTGAATCTGTGAACACTGAAGCTTTCTTT. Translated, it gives CASSESVNTEAFF.

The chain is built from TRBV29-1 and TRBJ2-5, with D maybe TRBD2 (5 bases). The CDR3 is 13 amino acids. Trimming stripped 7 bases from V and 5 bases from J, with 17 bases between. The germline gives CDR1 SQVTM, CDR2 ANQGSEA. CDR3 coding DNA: TGCAGCGCGCTGCCGGGGATTGTGGAGACCCAGTACTTC. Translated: CSALPGIVETQYF.

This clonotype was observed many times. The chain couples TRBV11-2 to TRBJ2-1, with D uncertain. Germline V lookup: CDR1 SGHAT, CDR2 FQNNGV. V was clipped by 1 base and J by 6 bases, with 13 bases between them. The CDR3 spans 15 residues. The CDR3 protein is CASSLVGPPVNEQFF. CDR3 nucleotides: TGTGCCAGCAGCTTAGTCGGGCCCCCCGTCAATGAGCAGTTCTTC. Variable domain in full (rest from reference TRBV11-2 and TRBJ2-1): EAGVAQSPRYKIIEKRQSVAFWCNPISGHATLYWYQQILGQGPKLLIQFQNNGVVDDSQLPKDRFSAERLKGVDSTLKIQPAKLEDSAVYLCASSLVGPPVNEQFFGPGTRLTVL.

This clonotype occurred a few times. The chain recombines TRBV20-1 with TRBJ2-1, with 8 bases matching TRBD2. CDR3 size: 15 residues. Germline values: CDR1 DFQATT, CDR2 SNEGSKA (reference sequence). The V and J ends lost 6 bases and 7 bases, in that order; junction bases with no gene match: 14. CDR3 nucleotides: TGCAGTGCATCCTTTAGCGGGAACACGGGTAATGAGCAGTTCTTC. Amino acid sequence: CSASFSGNTGNEQFF.

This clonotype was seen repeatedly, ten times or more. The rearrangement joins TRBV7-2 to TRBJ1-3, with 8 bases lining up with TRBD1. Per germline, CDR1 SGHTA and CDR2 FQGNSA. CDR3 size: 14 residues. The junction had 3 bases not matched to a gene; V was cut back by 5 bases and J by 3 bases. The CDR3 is CASSRTGFGNTIYF. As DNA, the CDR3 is TGTGCCAGCAGCCGGACAGGGTTTGGAAACACCATATATTTT.

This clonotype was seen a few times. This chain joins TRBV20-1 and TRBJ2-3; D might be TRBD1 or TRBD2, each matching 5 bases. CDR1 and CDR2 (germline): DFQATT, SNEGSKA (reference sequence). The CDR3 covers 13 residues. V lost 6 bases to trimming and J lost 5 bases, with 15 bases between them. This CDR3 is CSARDPGLDTQYF. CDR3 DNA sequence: TGCAGTGCCCGGGACCCGGGATTAGATACGCAGTATTTT.

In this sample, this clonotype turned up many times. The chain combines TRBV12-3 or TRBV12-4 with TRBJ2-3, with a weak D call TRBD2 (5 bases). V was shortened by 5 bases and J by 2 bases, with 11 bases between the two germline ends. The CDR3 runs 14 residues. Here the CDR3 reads CASSPGVPTDTQYF. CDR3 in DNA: TGTGCCAGCAGTCCCGGGGTCCCCACAGATACGCAGTATTTT.

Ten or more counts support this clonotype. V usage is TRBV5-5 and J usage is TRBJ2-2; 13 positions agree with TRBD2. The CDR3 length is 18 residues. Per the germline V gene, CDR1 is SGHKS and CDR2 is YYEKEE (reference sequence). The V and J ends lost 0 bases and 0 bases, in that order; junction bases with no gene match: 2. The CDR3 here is CASSLGLAGGSNTGELFF. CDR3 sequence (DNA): TGTGCCAGCAGCTTGGGACTAGCGGGAGGCTCGAACACCGGGGAGCTGTTTTTT.

The CDR3 protein is CASSLRDRGGNTEAFF. The CDR3 DNA reads as TGTGCCAGCAGTTTACGGGACAGGGGGGGGAACACTGAAGCTTTCTTT. The chain joins TRBV28 to TRBJ1-1; 11 positions match TRBD1. V dropped 2 bases and J dropped 1; count of bases not matched to a gene: 3. The CDR3 contains 16 residues. The V gene's germline CDR1 is MDHEN and CDR2 SYDVKM. The full variable domain, completed using reference TRBV28 and TRBJ1-1, is DVKVTQSSRYLVKRTGEKVFLECVQDMDHENMFWYRQDPGLGLRLIYFSYDVKMKEKGDIPEGYSVSREKKERFSLILESASTNQTSMYLCASSLRDRGGNTEAFFGQGTRLTVV.

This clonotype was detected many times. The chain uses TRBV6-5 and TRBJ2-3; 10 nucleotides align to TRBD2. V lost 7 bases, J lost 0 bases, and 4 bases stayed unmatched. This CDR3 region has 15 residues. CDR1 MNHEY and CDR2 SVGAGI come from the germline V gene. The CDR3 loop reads CASKGLAASTDTQYF. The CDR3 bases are TGTGCCAGCAAAGGACTAGCGGCTAGCACAGATACGCAGTATTTT.

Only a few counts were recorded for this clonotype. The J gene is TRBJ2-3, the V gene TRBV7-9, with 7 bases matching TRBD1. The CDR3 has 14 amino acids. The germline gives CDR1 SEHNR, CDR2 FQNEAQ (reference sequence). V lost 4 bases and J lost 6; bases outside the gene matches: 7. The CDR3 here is CASSSGQNTDTQYF. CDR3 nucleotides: TGTGCCAGCAGCTCGGGACAGAACACGGATACGCAGTATTTT. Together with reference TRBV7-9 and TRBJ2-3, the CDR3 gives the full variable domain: DTGVSQNPRHKITKRGQNVTFRCDPISEHNRLYWYRQTLGQGPEFLTYFQNEAQLEKSRLLSDRFSAERPKGSFSTLEIQRTEQGDSAMYLCASSSGQNTDTQYFGPGTRLTVL.

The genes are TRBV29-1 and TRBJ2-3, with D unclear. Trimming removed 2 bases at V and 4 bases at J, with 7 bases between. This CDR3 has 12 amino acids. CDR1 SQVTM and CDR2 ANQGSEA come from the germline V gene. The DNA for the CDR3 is TGCAGCGTTGAACATCTGGCAGATACGCAGTATTTT. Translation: CSVEHLADTQYF.

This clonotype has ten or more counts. CDR3 in DNA: TGTGCCACCAGTGATCCTACTACGGGGGGCTACGAGCAGTACTTC. Translation: CATSDPTTGGYEQYF. The chain couples TRBV24-1 to TRBJ2-7, with TRBD2 matching 7 bases. The CDR3 length is 15 residues. Germline V gene data show CDR1 as KGHDR and CDR2 as SFDVKD. V was clipped by 3 bases and J by 3 bases; unmatched bases: 7.

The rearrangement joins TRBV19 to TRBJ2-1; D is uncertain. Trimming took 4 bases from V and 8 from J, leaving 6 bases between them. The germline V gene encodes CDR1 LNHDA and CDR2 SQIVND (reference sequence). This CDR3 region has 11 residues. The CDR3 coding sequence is TGTGCCAGTAGTAATGGCGATGAGCAGTTCTTC. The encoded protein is CASSNGDEQFF.

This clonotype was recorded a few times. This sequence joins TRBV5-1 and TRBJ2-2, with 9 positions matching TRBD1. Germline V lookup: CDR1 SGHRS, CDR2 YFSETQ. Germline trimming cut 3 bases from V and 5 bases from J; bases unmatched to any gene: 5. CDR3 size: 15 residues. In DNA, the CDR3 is TGCGCCAGCAGCTCGCCGGGACAGGGTACCGGGGAGCTGTTTTTT. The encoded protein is CASSSPGQGTGELFF.

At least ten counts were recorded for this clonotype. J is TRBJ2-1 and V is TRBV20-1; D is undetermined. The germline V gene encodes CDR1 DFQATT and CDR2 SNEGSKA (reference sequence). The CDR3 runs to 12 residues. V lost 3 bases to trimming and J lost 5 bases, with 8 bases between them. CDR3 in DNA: TGCAGTGCTAGGTACCAAGACAATGAGCAGTTCTTC. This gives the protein CSARYQDNEQFF.